Detailed here is one TCR beta chain. Its specificity is not known. This sample is drawn from a study of beta chain features in type 1 diabetes. Study in general: There were 107,917,701 sorted cells examined across all samples. Findings and limits, study-wide: A closer apparent resemblance between naive, central memory and Treg TCRB repertoires was seen in patients than in healthy donors. Type 1 diabetes patients had TCRB CDR3s that were shorter (moderately but significantly so) in all four CD4+ subsets. Over-representation of high TCR-expressing cells was a possible consequence of cDNA sequencing. PCR might favor shorter templates, but any such skew would affect patients and controls equally.

Reverse transcribing all isolated RNA meant expressed TCRB transcripts were sequenced. TCRdb keeps only in-frame clones here, not all; method: immunoSEQ multiplex PCR. Here the sample spans approximately 160,000 clones, roughly 60% being singletons. This CDR3 spans 14 amino acids. V lost 2 bases, J lost 6 bases, and 13 bases lay in between. Germline CDR1 and CDR2: SQVTM and ANQGSEA. This chain uses TRBV29-1 with TRBJ2-2; D unresolved. The sequenced sample consisted of naive CD4+ T cells from blood. The receptor was derived from a man younger than 40 with type 1 diabetes. The CDR3: CSVERSTVAGELFF. The CDR3 DNA is TGCAGCGTTGAAAGGAGTACGGTGGCCGGGGAGCTGTTTTTT.